Listed below are T cell receptor beta chains from one sample, sequenced in a study of cytomegalovirus exposure and HLA in healthy donors. Some clones are missing from TCRdb's copy, which holds only in-frame ones; the method was immunoSEQ multiplex PCR. The sample contains about 160,000 clones, almost 85% of which appear only once. Material: PBMCs. All receptors come from a boy aged 2 to 9 in good health and CMV-seronegative. The CDR3 runs from the conserved cysteine through the conserved F or W.

CSGRDTSNYGYTF	TRBV29-1
CASSQQVGDISGANVLTF	TRBV27
CASSPREGGANVLTF	TRBV9
CASSVGTAYPYNEQFF	TRBV5-1
CASSSRDRGRGIYGYTF	TRBV27
CASSSGGSSYEQYF	TRBV2
CASRPWPAGVSEQYF	TRBV6-6
CASSKGVHYGYTF	TRBV14
CASSVDGGRAADTQYF	TRBV9
CASSPGQGATNEKLFF	TRBV4-2
CSVLKPAGGLVYEQYF	TRBV29-1
CASVTNLSSYEQYF	TRBV2
CASDAKGTPPDTQYF	TRBV18
CAFRWREVREKLFF	TRBV10-3
CASGGSGGVETQYF	TRBV6-1
CASSPDSQINNEQFF	TRBV2
CASKNPGLAAYEQYF	TRBV6-6
CASSEGGFQPQHF	TRBV10-1
CASSVVEGHEQFF	TRBV9
CASSPLVSTEAFF	TRBV18
CASSKGQFYGYTF	TRBV19
CASSFASRGSPLYEQYF	TRBV28
CASMETSGRETQYF	TRBV19
CASIAGQGFLGYTF	TRBV19
CASSLATNRALSDTQYF	TRBV7-9
CASSTDRGYEQYF	TRBV7-9
CASSLRGDEQFF	TRBV5-1
CASSAWPLQETQYF	TRBV2
CASTRTSEGGETQYF	TRBV27
CASSQSLFNTEAFF	TRBV4-1
CSVGLAADTQYF	TRBV29-1
CASILRGTSGDNEQFF	TRBV2
CASSSHVGGGPRDEQFF	TRBV7-7
CASSLGQGSENTEAFF	TRBV7-9
CASSDGTELRGRYNEQFF	TRBV6-1
CASSPPTGGANTGELFF	TRBV18
CASSLGTSGRYNEQFF	TRBV28
CASSSGVGANVLTF	TRBV5-4
CASSPERLASTDTQYF	TRBV9
CASRSGPYNEQFF	TRBV6-5
CASRPTGVVEKLFF	TRBV6-5